This entry lists 9 T cell receptor beta chains sequenced from one sample in a study of T cells in Graves' hyperthyroidism and ophthalmopathy. There were TCR beta CDR3 regions amplified from RNA transcripts. First-round RT-PCR targeting the TCR CDR3 was performed with the HTBI primer set. A single record per CDR3 protein comes from TCRdb applying MiXCR to the multiplex PCR reads. Of around 700,000 distinct CDR3 sequences in the sample, around 19% were seen once. Sequenced input: blood. These receptors came from a woman aged 50 to 65 with Graves' hyperthyroidism that later progressed to Graves' ophthalmopathy.

V and J are TRBV7-9 and TRBJ2-2; 7 bases align to TRBD1. With 1 base clipped from V and 0 bases from J, the junction kept 8 bases outside the gene matches. Germline loops: CDR1 SEHNR, CDR2 FQNEAQ (reference sequence). The CDR3 length is 18 residues. DNA for the CDR3: TGTGCCAGCAGCTTAGGCCCTTCGGGACAGTCGAACACCGGGGAGCTGTTTTTT. It translates to CASSLGPSGQSNTGELFF.

The rearrangement joins TRBV19 to TRBJ1-5; D not certain. The CDR3 runs to 13 residues. Looked up from germline, CDR1 is LNHDA and CDR2 is SQIVND (reference sequence). V gave up 3 bases and J gave up 7 bases, with 10 bases separating them. For the CDR3, the DNA is TGTGCCAGTAGTATTTCGGGGAAACAGCCCCAGCATTTT. Its protein is CASSISGKQPQHF.

This clonotype has more than one count but fewer than ten. The gene calls are TRBV20-1 and TRBJ1-4; D is unclear. The CDR3 has 14 amino acids. In germline, CDR1 is DFQATT, CDR2 SNEGSKA (reference sequence). Trimming removed 6 bases at V and 8 bases at J, with 19 bases between. The chain's CDR3 is CSATTGGRGEKLFF. The DNA of the CDR3 is TGCAGTGCAACCACCGGTGGTAGAGGAGAAAAACTGTTTTTT.

This clonotype was detected ten times or more. This chain joins TRBV27 and TRBJ2-5; a weak D match, TRBD2 (5 bases). V shed 6 bases and J shed 5 bases, with 19 bases lying between them. Germline values: CDR1 MNHEY, CDR2 SMNVEV (reference sequence). The CDR3 totals 15 residues. CDR3 nucleotide sequence: TGTGCCAGCAGCACTAAGCGGACCGGTTTTGAGACCCAGTACTTC. Translated: CASSTKRTGFETQYF.

Concerning this clonotype itself: A much larger clone lies one base from this, so it may be a read error. V usage is TRBV18 and J usage is TRBJ1-5; 10 nucleotides line up with TRBD1. J gave up 5 bases and V 2 bases, and 6 bases lay outside the gene matches. CDR3 length: 16 amino acids. CDR1 is KGHSH, CDR2 LQKENI, per germline. In DNA form, the CDR3 reads TGTGCCAGCTCACCAGATGGGACAGGGGTCGATCAGCCCCAGCATTTT. It is translated as CASSPDGTGVDQPQHF.

This chain uses TRBV5-6 with TRBJ1-2; 7 positions agree with TRBD1. The CDR3 runs 18 residues. The V gene end was trimmed by 3 bases and the J gene end by 2 bases; junction bases not matched to a gene: 16. From germline, CDR1 is SGHDT and CDR2 YYEEEE. This chain's CDR3 is CASSSWGTAEKNNYGYTF. The CDR3, as DNA: TGTGCCAGCAGCTCCTGGGGGACAGCAGAAAAGAACAACTATGGCTACACCTTC.

This clonotype has ten or more counts. This chain links TRBV3-1 with TRBJ2-3; the match to TRBD2 covers 8 bases. The CDR3 runs 14 residues. Germline V gene lookup returns CDR1 LGHDT and CDR2 YNNKEL (reference sequence). V was clipped by 4 bases and J by 4 bases; unmatched bases: 4. The CDR3 bases are TGTGCCAGCAGCCGACCACTAGCGGCAGATACGCAGTATTTT. It is translated as CASSRPLAADTQYF.

The chain joins TRBV6-1 to TRBJ2-3; weak D call: TRBD1 (5 bases). This CDR3 spans 16 amino acids. CDR1 and CDR2 from the germline V gene are MNHNS and SASEGT. V lost 0 bases and J 4 bases, leaving 14 bases between the germline ends. The CDR3 region is CASSEAQTVGADTQYF. The CDR3, as DNA: TGTGCCAGCAGTGAAGCGCAGACAGTGGGCGCAGATACGCAGTATTTT.

This clonotype was seen a few times. CDR3 bases: TGTGCCAGCAGCCCTTCCCGGGATCTCAACTATGGCTACACCTTC. Its protein is CASSPSRDLNYGYTF. The gene calls are TRBV3-1 and TRBJ1-2; D is unresolved. Trimming shortened V by 4 bases and J by 2 bases, and 14 bases separated the two germline ends. This CDR3 comprises 15 residues. From germline, CDR1 is LGHDT and CDR2 YNNKEL (reference sequence).